The T cell receptor (beta chain) under discussion was sequenced for a study of PD-1 blockade in classical Hodgkin lymphoma. Method: immunoSEQ multiplex PCR; TCRdb's copy keeps in-frame clones and lacks some. The table lists fewer than 100,000 clones, 90% to 95% of them singletons. Described time point: cycle 4 day 1 (C4D1), after five to seven weeks of nivolumab. Autologous stem cell transplantation was followed by relapse in every patient, and brentuximab vedotin exposure varied. Germline values: CDR1 MNHNS, CDR2 SASEGT. The CDR3 extends over 19 amino acids. The junction had 14 bases not matched to a gene; V was cut back by 1 base and J by 2 bases.

This TCR was sampled from a human donor with classical Hodgkin lymphoma. Here the sequenced sample was peripheral blood mononuclear cells (PBMCs), taken before the fourth cycle of nivolumab. The chain employs TRBV6-1 and TRBJ2-7, with 10 bases identical to TRBD2. This CDR3 reads CASSEDVSGRIYNAYEQYF. The CDR3 DNA follows: TGTGCCAGCAGTGAAGATGTTAGCGGGAGGATCTACAACGCCTACGAGCAGTACTTC.